The text below deals with one TCR beta chain. The antigen this receptor binds is unknown. Per-base qualities were not stored, and no clone one base away is much larger. The control cohort consisted of 11 patients who had myeloablative marrow transplants with methotrexate plus a calcineurin inhibitor and who were sampled 1 year after transplant. Peripheral blood and bone marrow mononuclear cells were isolated by Ficoll-Hypaque density centrifugation and cryopreserved. The entry originates in a study of T cells after posttransplantation cyclophosphamide listed by TCRdb under 2016. With respect to the entire study: Using TRB sequencing, the study followed how the T cell repertoire rebuilt after myeloablative bone marrow transplantation with posttransplantation cyclophosphamide given as GVHD prophylaxis. Antigen receptor sequencing covered samples from approximately 32 PTCy-treated patients and approximately 15 of their related bone marrow donors. Blood from all 35 or so PTCy patients who had 1-year posttransplant specimens underwent TRB sequencing. In 3 patients, TRB sequencing was also performed on up to 3 more blood samples taken 2 to 5.2 years after transplant, and in 4 patients, pretransplant blood was also TRB-sequenced. Because TRA and TRB clonality correlated tightly in 9 samples, the subsequent TCR analyses were limited to TRB only. Public TRB sequences were checked against a database of over 3,000 sequences associated with responses to pathogens, tumor antigens, self-antigens and alloantigens.

Study-wide conclusions, independent of this receptor: The TRB repertoires of T cells infiltrating skin or GI tract showed only limited overlap with the TRB repertoires of T cells in blood. Donor-recipient similarity was low at 1-2 months but rose over the first year, and later blood repertoires were often dominated by donor CD8+ memory clones. Across roughly 48 patients, TRB clonality was highly associated with recipient CMV seropositivity and CMV reactivation, and diversity in PTCy patients was similar to diversity in CNI/methotrexate controls.

TRB sequencing used genomic DNA with the immunoSEQ assay at survey resolution or the hsTCRB kit. Per the authors' processing: The immunoSEQ software handled initial read processing, and the LymphoSeq R package was used for repertoire analyses. Clonality was calculated as 1 minus normalized Shannon entropy, and the Gini coefficient was also calculated for each TRB dataset. Phenotypes of unsorted samples were inferred by mapping TRB sequences from sorted subsets of the recipient or donor onto the same recipient's unsorted samples. Imported from immuneACCESS, the table was reduced by TCRdb to in-frame sequences with V and J called. These copies leave out some clones; in studies compared against another copy, an unresolved V gene accounts for under half, and the cause of the remainder is not known. V, J and clone size are those of that table, while D and trimming were read from the DNA. The sample table lists 15,000 to 20,000 clones, about nine tenths of them with a count of one. The ten most abundant clones make up less than 4% of the sample.

According to the germline V gene (reference sequence), CDR1 reads SEHNR and CDR2 reads FQNEAQ. The V end loses 3 bases and the J end loses 7 bases, and a stretch of 6 bases separates them. There are 12 amino acids in the CDR3, from cysteine to phenylalanine inclusive. Of all the DNA, just the CDR3 is kept, 36 bases in frame from base 1. This specimen was PBMCs, taken after an allogeneic stem cell transplant with a calcineurin inhibitor and methotrexate. The chain is encoded by TRBV7-9 joined to TRBJ2-2; the D segment cannot be called with confidence. The receptor was derived from a male patient aged 45-60 years who received an allogeneic stem cell transplant from an unrelated donor, was CMV-positive, and had chronic GVHD only. Following a transplant, some T lymphocytes may have been derived from the graft donor. The CDR3 reads as follows: CASSFVIGELFF. The bases read TGTGCCAGCAGCTTTGTCATCGGGGAGCTGTTTTTT.